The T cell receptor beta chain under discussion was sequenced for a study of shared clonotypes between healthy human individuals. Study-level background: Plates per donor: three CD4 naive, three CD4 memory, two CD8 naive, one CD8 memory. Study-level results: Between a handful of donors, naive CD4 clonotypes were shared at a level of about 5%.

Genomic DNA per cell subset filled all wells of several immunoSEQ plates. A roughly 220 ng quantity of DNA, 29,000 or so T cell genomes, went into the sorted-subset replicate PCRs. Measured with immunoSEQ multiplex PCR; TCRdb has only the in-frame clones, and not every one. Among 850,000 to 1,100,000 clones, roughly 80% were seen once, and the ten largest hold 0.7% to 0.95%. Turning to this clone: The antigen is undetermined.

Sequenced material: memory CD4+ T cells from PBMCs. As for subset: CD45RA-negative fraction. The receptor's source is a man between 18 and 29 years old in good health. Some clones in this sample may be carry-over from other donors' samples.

This CDR3 is CAITRDLSSDTQYF. As DNA, the CDR3 is TGTGCCATCACTCGGGACCTTAGTTCAGATACGCAGTATTTT. The chain joins TRBV10-3 to TRBJ2-3; perhaps D is TRBD1 or TRBD2 (5 bases each). Germline CDR1 is ENHRY and CDR2 is SYGVKD. V lost 7 bases to trimming and J lost 4 bases, with 15 bases between them. This CDR3 contains 14 residues.